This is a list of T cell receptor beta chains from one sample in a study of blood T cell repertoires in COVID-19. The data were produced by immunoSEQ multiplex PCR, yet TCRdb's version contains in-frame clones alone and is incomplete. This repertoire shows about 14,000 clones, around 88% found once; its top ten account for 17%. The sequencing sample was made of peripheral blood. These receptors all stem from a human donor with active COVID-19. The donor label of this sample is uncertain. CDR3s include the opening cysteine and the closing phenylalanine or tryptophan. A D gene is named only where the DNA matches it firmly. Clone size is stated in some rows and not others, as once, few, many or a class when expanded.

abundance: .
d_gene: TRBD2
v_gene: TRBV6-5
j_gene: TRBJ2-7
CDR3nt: TGTGCCAGCAGTTCCGTCGGTAGCGGGAGAGAGCAGTACTTC
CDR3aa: CASSSVGSGREQYF

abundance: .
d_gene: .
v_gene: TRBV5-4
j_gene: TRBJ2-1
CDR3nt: TGTGCCAGCAGCCCCCCTTTCCTCTCCTACAATGAGCAGTTCTTC
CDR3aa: CASSPPFLSYNEQFF

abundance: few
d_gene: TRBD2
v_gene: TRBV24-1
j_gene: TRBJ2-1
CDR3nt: TGTGCCACCAGTGATTTAGCGGGAGATCCGGGACACTATGAGCAGTTCTTC
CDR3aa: CATSDLAGDPGHYEQFF

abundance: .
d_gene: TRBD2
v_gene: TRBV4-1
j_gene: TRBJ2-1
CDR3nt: TGCGCCAGCAGCCTCTTTAGCGGGGACCCCTACAATGAGCAGTTCTTC
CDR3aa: CASSLFSGDPYNEQFF

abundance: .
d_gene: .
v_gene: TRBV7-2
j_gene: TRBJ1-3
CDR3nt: TGTGCCAGCAGCTTAGAGGGGGTGTCGGCCGCCTCTGGAAACACCATATATTTT
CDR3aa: CASSLEGVSAASGNTIYF

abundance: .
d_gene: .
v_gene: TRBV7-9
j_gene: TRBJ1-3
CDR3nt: TGTGCCAGCAGCTTAGCCAAGGGGGTGAAGGCTGGAAACACCATATATTTT
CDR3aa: CASSLAKGVKAGNTIYF

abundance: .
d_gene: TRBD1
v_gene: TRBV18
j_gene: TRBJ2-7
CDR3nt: TGTGCCAGCTCACCACTTGGGGACAGGGGTGGCTACGAGCAGTACTTC
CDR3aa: CASSPLGDRGGYEQYF

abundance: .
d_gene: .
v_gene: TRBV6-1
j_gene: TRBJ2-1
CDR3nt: TGTGCCAGCAGTGAAGGGTCGTGGGAGTTCGACAATGAGCAGTTCTTC
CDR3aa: CASSEGSWEFDNEQFF

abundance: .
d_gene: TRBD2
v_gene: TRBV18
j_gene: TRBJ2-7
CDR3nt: TGTGCCAGCTCACTAAATCAACTAACCGGGACTAGCGGCCACTACGAGCAGTACTTC
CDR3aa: CASSLNQLTGTSGHYEQYF

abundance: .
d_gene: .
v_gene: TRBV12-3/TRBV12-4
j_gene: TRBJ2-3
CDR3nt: TGTGCCAGCAGCCTAGACAGCAGGACGCAGTATTTT
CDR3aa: CASSLDSRTQYF

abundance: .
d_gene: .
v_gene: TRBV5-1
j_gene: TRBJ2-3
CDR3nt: TGCGCCAGCAGCTTGGACGGTAGCACAGATACGCAGTATTTT
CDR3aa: CASSLDGSTDTQYF

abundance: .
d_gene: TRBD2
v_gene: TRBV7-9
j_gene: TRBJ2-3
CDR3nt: TGTGCCAGCAGCCCGAAGACTAGCGGGGGCAGCACAGATACGCAGTATTTT
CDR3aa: CASSPKTSGGSTDTQYF

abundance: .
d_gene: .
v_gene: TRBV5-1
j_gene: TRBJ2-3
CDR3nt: TGCGCCAGCAGCCCCCCCGACGGAGGGAGCGCAGATACGCAGTATTTT
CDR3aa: CASSPPDGGSADTQYF

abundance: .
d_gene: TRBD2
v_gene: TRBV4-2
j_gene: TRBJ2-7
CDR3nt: TGTGCCAGCAGCCAAGATGAGACCAACGGGGGGTACGAGCAGTACTTC
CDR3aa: CASSQDETNGGYEQYF

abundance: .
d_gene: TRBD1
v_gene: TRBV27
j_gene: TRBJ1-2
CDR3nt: TGTGCCAGCAGTCGACATGGTGGGACAGGATTTGGCTACACCTTC
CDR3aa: CASSRHGGTGFGYTF

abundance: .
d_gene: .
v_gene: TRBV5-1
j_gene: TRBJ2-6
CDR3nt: TGCGCCACACACGAACAGGGTATATCTGGGGCCAACGTCCTGACTTTC
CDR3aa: CATHEQGISGANVLTF

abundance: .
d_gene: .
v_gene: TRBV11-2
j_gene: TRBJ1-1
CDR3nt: TGTGCCAGCAGCTTAGCGAAGCGAGCTTTCTTT
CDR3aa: CASSLAKRAFF